The sequence of this T cell receptor (beta chain) was determined in a study of beta chain features in type 1 diabetes. Findings and limits, study-wide: People with Type 1 diabetes carried modestly yet significantly shorter TCRB CDR3s in all four CD4+ subsets.

Trimming took 4 bases from V and 2 from J, leaving 9 bases between them. Germline assignment: CDR1 GTSNPN and CDR2 SVGIG (reference sequence). The CDR3 runs to 14 residues. Isolated RNA was reverse transcribed in full, so expressed TCRB transcripts were sequenced. Profiled with immunoSEQ multiplex PCR; TCRdb holds only in-frame clones, not every one. The data show about 340,000 clones, with about a tenth seen just once and 1% held by the top ten. Naive, central memory, regulatory and stem cell-like memory cells within the CD4+ compartment were sorted using CD45RO/CCR7/CD25/CD127/CD95/CD27. As for this clone: Its antigen is undetermined. Other DNA variants within this sample encode the same CDR3.

The sequenced sample consisted of central memory CD4+ T cells from blood. The chain is built from TRBV30 and TRBJ2-6; D is ambiguous. The receptor was isolated from a man aged 30 to 45 with type 1 diabetes. The CDR3 coding sequence is TGTGCCTGGAAATGGGGTACTGGGGCCAACGTCCTGACTTTC. Its translation is CAWKWGTGANVLTF.